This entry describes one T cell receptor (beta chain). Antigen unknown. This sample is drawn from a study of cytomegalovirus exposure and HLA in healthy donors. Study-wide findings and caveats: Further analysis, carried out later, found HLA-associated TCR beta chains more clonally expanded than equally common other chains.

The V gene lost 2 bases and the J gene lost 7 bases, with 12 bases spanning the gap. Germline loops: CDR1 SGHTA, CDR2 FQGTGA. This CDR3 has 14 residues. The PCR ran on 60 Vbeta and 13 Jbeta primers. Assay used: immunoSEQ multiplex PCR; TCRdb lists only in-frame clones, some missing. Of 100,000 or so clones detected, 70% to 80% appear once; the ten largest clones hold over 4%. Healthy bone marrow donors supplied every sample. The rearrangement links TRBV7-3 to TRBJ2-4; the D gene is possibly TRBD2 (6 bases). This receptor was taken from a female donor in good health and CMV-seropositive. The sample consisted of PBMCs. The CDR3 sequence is CASSLSGDLNIQYF. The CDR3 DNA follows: TGTGCCAGCAGCTTATCGGGGGACCTGAACATTCAGTACTTC.